This is a list of T cell receptor beta chains from one sample in a study of control samples from healthy donors and cancer patients. Only in-frame clones appear in the TCRdb table, and some are missing; sequencing was by immunoSEQ multiplex PCR. The top ten hold approximately 7% of the sample, which has 100,000 to 120,000 clones, approximately 82% seen once. The sample consisted of blood. The receptors shown here come from a man in his late teens or twenties in good health. Both conserved end residues are part of each CDR3. A D gene is named only where the DNA matches it firmly. Only part of the rows carry a size: once, few, many, or a class if the clone is expanded.

>TRBJ1-5|TRBV2|.|.
CASSEFWGSLEYDQPQHF
TGTGCCAGCAGTGAATTCTGGGGCAGCTTGGAGTATGATCAGCCCCAGCATTTT
>TRBJ2-7|TRBV5-6|.|.
CAVQTLGGENYEQYF
TGTGCCGTCCAAACACTTGGAGGGGAGAACTACGAGCAGTACTTC
>TRBJ1-2|TRBV19|.|.
CASSIVQGSYGYTF
TGTGCCAGTAGTATTGTGCAGGGGAGCTATGGCTACACCTTC
>TRBJ2-3|TRBV15|.|TRBD1
CATSAGQGMGADTQYF
TGTGCCACCAGCGCCGGACAGGGGATGGGGGCAGATACGCAGTATTTT
>TRBJ1-5|TRBV7-2|.|.
CASSLEGGRGKPQHF
TGTGCCAGCAGCTTGGAGGGGGGAAGAGGGAAGCCCCAGCATTTT
>TRBJ1-1|TRBV11-1|.|TRBD1
CASSPDRGNAFF
TGTGCCAGCAGCCCGGACAGGGGGAATGCTTTCTTT
>TRBJ2-5|TRBV24-1|.|TRBD1
CATSDLGGSKETQYF
TGTGCCACCAGTGATTTAGGGGGCAGTAAAGAGACCCAGTACTTC
>TRBJ1-2|TRBV12-3/TRBV12-4|.|.
CASSPRGDDGYTF
TGTGCCAGCAGTCCCCGTGGTGACGATGGCTACACCTTC
>TRBJ1-2|TRBV7-2|few|.
CASSLEGFRGYGYTF
TGTGCCAGCAGCTTAGAAGGATTTAGGGGCTATGGCTACACCTTC
>TRBJ1-2|TRBV5-4|.|TRBD1
CATGGPTGGYGYTF
TGTGCCACGGGCGGCCCGACAGGGGGATATGGCTACACCTTC
>TRBJ2-2|TRBV11-3|.|.
CASSASSRSPTGELFF
TGTGCCAGCAGCGCGTCTTCGAGGAGCCCAACCGGGGAGCTGTTTTTT
>TRBJ2-5|TRBV2|.|TRBD2
CASSVGRTSGGYQETQYF
TGTGCCAGCAGTGTGGGTAGGACTAGCGGGGGGTACCAAGAGACCCAGTACTTC
>TRBJ1-3|TRBV11-3|.|.
CASSFSAGNTIYF
TGTGCCAGCAGCTTCTCAGCTGGAAACACCATATATTTT
>TRBJ2-5|TRBV4-1|.|.
CASSQSGGLETQYF
TGCGCCAGCAGCCAAAGTGGGGGATTAGAGACCCAGTACTTC
>TRBJ2-5|TRBV5-5|.|.
CASSLERSGRTTQYF
TGTGCCAGCAGCTTGGAGAGGAGCGGCAGGACGACCCAGTACTTC